This entry is about one T cell receptor (beta chain). The data belong to a study of blood T cell repertoires in COVID-19. Background on the study: Acute-phase and convalescent COVID-19 samples originated in the United States, Italy and Spain.

TCRdb's copy holds only in-frame clones and misses some; the assay was immunoSEQ multiplex PCR. Of 45,000 to 55,000 clones in the sample, roughly 89% were seen once. CDR3 length equals 15 residues. The V and J ends lost 5 bases and 1 base, in that order; junction bases with no gene match: 3. Germline V gives CDR1 SGHVT, CDR2 SQSDAQ. The V and J genes are TRBV7-4 and TRBJ1-5, with TRBD1 matching 9 bases. Specimen: peripheral blood. The sequence was obtained from a man aged 45-60 years with acute or convalescent COVID-19. CDR3 amino acids: CASSGTGCSNQPQHF. CDR3 sequence (DNA): TGTGCCAGCAGCGGGACAGGGTGCAGCAATCAGCCCCAGCATTTT.